This T cell receptor beta chain was sequenced during a study of T cell responses to AZD1222 COVID-19 vaccine (dated by TCRdb to about 2021). Background on the whole study: A total of more than 230 trial participants underwent TCR sequencing, of whom 200 to 220 received two doses of AZD1222 and approximately 25 received two doses of the MenACWY control vaccine. Enrollment into the trials was organized by age into subgroups of 18-55, 56-69 and 70-plus years, and those subgroups contained approximately 160, 26 and 62 TCR-sequenced participants, respectively. What the authors observed across the whole study: After two AZD1222 doses, spike-specific TCR breadth and depth were significantly higher than at day 0 and than in MenACWY recipients. Because no day 14 peak-response samples were available, the repertoires could be characterized only after the peak T cell response. Participants were mostly white British, with more females than males. The authors suggested clonal diversity may have been underestimated. The 56-69-year group was small, and its depth increase did not reach significance, likely because of low power. Reportedly, close to half of the unique spike-specific TCRs recognized epitopes lying outside the regions that are mutated in the B.1.351 and B.1.1.7 variants. Conclusions about previously exposed vaccinees are limited because only six or seven AZD1222 recipients were SARS-CoV-2 seropositive at baseline. The whole spike protein was spanned by vaccine-associated CD4 TCRs, and dominant responses were seen in regions 160-218 and 743-854.

The CDR3 regions of human TCRbeta chains were analyzed by immunosequencing. Per the authors' processing: TCRs in the repertoires were matched against a reference library of SARS-CoV-2-specific TCRs that had been generated with the MIRA antigen-specificity platform. Breadth was defined as the fraction of unique TCRs that were SARS-CoV-2-associated. Depth was defined as the fraction of total T cells that were SARS-CoV-2-associated. Each spike-specific TCR was assigned to its reactive spike region and to a CD4 or CD8 class using the MIRA data. Log10-transformed breadth and depth values were compared by one-way ANOVA with Sidak's multiple comparisons tests. TCRdb took over this immuneACCESS table, retaining in-frame rearrangements with V and J assigned. Such tables are incomplete; in checked studies, under half of the missing clones stem from an unresolved V gene, and the remainder is unexplained. The DNA gave D and trimming, while V, J and clone size come from that table. This sample is represented by roughly 65,000 clones; 75% to 90% of them were singletons. The top ten hold 20% to 30% of the sample.

The time point label on this specimen signifies: about 28 days (+/-7) after the second vaccine dose. Because spike-specific TCR depth and breadth did not differ between the two schedules, AZD1222 recipients who got a second dose at roughly 4 weeks were pooled with those who got a second dose at roughly 12 weeks. Vaccinee samples came from UK trials COV001 and COV002, including a single-blind randomized controlled phase 2/3 trial of AZD1222 (ChAdOx1 nCoV-19) in healthy adults. For TCRbeta chain sequencing, PBMC samples were collected from trial participants at day 0 and at day 28 after the second dose. As for this clone: Its cognate antigen has yet to be identified. Per-base qualities were not stored, and no clone one base away is much larger.

The germline V gene gives CDR1 as MGHDK and CDR2 as SYGVNS. V is pared back by 7 bases and J by 7 bases, with 10 bases lying between the germline termini. Counted from cysteine to phenylalanine, this CDR3 has 11 amino acids. Only CDR3 DNA remains: 33 bases, in frame from the first base. The rearrangement combines TRBV25-1 with TRBJ1-2, with no confidently assigned D gene. The sample in question was peripheral blood, obtained 28 days after the second AZD1222 dose. The receptor's source is an adult who received the AZD1222 COVID-19 vaccine. The encoded CDR3 is CASTSFGGYTF. The DNA sequence is as follows: TGTGCCAGCACCTCATTCGGTGGCTACACCTTC.